The sequence of this TCR beta chain was determined in a study of shared clonotypes between healthy human individuals. Across the study: Each donor's CD4 naive and CD4 memory cells filled three plates apiece, CD8 naive two, and CD8 memory one. General observations from the study: Generation probability values for non-shared clonotypes were lower than those for clonotypes shared by all four donors. Sharing across four donors was highest in naive CD4 (around 5%) and lowest in memory CD8 (roughly 0.4%).

In the original workflow: ImmunoSEQ gave junction-only sequences without quality scores, so filtering differed. Sequenced by immunoSEQ multiplex PCR; TCRdb stores in-frame clones only, minus some. V and J calls and clone size are as listed in that table; D and trimming were resolved from the DNA. The data hold approximately 2,300,000 clones, with 85% to 95% observed a single time. Worth noting for this clone: Antigen unknown.

This receptor was identified in a man younger than 30 in good health. Some clones in this sample may be carry-over from other donors' samples. The sample consisted of naive CD4+ T cells from PBMCs. Subset specified: CD45RA+ positively selected.

The chain's CDR3 is CASSSRGLAGKFLYEQYF. Written as DNA, the CDR3 is TGTGCCAGCAGCTCTAGAGGACTAGCGGGTAAATTCCTCTACGAGCAGTACTTC. V gene TRBV7-2 combines with J gene TRBJ2-7; TRBD2 matches 11 bases. The length of the CDR3 is 18 residues. Germline CDR1 SGHTA, CDR2 FQGNSA. Trimming cost V 4 bases and J 3 bases; bases outside gene matches: 14.